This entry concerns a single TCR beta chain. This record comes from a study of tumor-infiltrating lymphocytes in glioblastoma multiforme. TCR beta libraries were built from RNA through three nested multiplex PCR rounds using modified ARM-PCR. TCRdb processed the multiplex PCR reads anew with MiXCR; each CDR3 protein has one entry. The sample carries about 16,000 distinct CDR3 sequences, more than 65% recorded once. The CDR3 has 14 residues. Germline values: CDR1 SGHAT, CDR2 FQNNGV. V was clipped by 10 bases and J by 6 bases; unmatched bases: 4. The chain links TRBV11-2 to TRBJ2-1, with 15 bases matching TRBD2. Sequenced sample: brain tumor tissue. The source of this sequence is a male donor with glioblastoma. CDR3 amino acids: CATGTSGGTNEQFF. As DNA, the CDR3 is TGTGCCACCGGGACTAGCGGGGGGACCAATGAGCAGTTCTTC.